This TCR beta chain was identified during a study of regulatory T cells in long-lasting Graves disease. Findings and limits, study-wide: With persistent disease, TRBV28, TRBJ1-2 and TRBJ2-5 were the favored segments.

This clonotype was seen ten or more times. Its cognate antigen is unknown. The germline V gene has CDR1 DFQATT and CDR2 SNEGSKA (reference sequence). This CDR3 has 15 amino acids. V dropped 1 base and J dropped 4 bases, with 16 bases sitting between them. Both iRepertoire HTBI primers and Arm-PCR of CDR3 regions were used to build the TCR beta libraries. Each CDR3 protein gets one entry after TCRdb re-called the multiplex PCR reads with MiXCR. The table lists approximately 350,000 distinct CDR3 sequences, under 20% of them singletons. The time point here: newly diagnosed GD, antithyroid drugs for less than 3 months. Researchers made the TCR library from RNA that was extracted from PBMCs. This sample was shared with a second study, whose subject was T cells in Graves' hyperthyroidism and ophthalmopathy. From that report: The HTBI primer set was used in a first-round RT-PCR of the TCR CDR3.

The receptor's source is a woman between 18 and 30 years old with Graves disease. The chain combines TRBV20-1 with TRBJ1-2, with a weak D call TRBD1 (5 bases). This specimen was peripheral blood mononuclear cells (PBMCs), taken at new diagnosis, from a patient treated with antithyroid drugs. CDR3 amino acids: CSARAGRGPGYGYTF. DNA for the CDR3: TGCAGTGCTAGAGCGGGAAGGGGTCCGGGCTATGGCTACACCTTC.